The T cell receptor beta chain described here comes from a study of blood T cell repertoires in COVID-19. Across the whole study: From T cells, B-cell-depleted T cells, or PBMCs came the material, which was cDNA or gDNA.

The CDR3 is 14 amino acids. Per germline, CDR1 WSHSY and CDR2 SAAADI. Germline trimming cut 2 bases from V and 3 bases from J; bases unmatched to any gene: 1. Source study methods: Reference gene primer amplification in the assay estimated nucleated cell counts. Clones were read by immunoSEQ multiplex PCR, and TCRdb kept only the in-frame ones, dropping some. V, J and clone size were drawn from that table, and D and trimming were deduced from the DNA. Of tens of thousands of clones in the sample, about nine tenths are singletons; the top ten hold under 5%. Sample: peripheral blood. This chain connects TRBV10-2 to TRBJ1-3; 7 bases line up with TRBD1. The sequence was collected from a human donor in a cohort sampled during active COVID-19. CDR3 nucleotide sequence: TGCGCCAGCAGTGAGGCAGGGGGTGGAAACACCATATATTTT. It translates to CASSEAGGGNTIYF.